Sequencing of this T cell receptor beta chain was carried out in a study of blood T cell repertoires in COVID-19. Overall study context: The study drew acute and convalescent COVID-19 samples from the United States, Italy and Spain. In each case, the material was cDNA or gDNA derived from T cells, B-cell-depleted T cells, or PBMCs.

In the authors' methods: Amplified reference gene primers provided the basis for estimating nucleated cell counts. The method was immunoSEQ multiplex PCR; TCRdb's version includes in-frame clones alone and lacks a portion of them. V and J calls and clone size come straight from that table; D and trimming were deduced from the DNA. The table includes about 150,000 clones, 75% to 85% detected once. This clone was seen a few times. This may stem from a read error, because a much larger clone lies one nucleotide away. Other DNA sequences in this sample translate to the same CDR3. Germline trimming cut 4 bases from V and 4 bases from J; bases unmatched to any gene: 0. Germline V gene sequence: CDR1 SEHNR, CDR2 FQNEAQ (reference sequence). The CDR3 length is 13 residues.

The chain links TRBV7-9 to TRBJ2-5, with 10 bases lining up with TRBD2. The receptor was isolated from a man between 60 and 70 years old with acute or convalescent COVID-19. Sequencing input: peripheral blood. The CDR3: CASSWTSGETQYF. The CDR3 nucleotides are TGTGCCAGCAGCTGGACTAGCGGAGAGACCCAGTACTTC.